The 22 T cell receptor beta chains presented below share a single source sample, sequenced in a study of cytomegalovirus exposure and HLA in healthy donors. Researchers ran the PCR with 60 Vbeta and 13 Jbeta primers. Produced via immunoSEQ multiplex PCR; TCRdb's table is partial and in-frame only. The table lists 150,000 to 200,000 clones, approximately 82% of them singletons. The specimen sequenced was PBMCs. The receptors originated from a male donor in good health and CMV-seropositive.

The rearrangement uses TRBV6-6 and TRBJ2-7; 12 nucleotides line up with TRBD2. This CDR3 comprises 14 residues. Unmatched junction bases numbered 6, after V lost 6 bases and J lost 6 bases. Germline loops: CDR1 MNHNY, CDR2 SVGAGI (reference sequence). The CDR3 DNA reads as TGTGCCAGCAGCGAGACTAGCGGGAGCCCCGAGCAGTACTTC. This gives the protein CASSETSGSPEQYF.

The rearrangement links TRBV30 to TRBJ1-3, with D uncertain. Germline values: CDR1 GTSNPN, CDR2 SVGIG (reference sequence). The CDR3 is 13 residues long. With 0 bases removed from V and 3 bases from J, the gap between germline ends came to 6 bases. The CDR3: CAWSVTGGNTIYF. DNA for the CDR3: TGTGCCTGGAGTGTAACGGGTGGAAACACCATATATTTT.

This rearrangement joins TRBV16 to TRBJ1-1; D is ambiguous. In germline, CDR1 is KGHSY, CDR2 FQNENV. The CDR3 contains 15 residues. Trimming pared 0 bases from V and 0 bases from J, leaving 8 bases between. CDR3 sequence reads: CASSQSGRMNTEAFF. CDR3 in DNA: TGTGCCAGCAGCCAATCCGGCAGGATGAACACTGAAGCTTTCTTT.

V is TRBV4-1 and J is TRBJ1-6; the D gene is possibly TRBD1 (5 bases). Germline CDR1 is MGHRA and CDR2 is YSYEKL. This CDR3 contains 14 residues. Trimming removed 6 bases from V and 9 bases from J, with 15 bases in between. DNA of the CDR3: TGCGCCAGCAGGCAGGGATATTCTTCTTCACCCCTCCACTTT. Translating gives CASRQGYSSSPLHF.

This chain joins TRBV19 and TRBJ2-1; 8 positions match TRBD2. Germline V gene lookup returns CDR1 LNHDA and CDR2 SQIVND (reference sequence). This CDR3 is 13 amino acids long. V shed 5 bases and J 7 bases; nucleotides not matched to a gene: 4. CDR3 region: CASSPRGGNEQFF. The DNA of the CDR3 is TGTGCCAGTAGTCCTCGGGGGGGGAATGAGCAGTTCTTC.

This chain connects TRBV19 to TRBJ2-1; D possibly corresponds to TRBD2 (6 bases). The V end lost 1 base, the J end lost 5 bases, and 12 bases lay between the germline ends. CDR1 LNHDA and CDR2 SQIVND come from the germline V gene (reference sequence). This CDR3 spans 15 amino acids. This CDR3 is CASSIAVAANNEQFF. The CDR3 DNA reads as TGTGCCAGTAGTATAGCGGTAGCGGCTAACAATGAGCAGTTCTTC.

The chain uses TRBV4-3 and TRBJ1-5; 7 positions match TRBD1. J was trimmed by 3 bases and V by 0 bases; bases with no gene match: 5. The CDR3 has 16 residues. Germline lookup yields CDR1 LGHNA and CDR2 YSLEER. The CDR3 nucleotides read TGCGCCAGCAGCCAAGATGTCACAGGGGACAATCAGCCCCAGCATTTT. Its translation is CASSQDVTGDNQPQHF.

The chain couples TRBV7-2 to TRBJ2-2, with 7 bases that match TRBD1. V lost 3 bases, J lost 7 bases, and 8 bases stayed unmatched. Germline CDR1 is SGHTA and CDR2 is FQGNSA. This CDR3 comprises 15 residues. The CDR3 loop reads CASSFQTGAGGELFF. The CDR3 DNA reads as TGTGCCAGCAGCTTTCAAACAGGGGCGGGCGGGGAGCTGTTTTTT.

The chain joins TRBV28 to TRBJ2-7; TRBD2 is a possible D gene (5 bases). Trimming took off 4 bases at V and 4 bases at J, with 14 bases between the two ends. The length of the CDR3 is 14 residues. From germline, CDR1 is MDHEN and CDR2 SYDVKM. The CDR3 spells CASSSDGGMYEQYF. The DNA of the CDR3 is TGTGCCAGCAGTTCGGACGGAGGTATGTACGAGCAGTACTTC.

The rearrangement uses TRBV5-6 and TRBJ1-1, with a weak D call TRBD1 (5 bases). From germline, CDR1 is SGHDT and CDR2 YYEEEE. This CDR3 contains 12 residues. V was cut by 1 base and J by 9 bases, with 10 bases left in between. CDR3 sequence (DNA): TGTGCCAGCAGCTTGTGGGGCGGGAAAGCTTTCTTT. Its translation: CASSLWGGKAFF. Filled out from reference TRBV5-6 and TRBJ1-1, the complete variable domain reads DAGVTQSPTHLIKTRGQQVTLRCSPKSGHDTVSWYQQALGQGPQFIFQYYEEEERQRGNFPDRFSGHQFPNYSSELNVNALLLGDSALYLCASSLWGGKAFFGQGTRLTVV.

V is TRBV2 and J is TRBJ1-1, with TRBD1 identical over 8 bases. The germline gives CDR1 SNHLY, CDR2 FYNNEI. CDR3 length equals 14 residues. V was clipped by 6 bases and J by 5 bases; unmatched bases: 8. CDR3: CASSGRQGRTEAFF. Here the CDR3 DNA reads TGTGCCAGCAGCGGAAGACAGGGGCGGACTGAAGCTTTCTTT.

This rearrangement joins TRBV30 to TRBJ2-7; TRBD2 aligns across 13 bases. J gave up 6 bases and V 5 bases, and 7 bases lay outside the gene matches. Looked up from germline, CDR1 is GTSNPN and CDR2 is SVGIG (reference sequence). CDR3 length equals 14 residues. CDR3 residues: CAWGPGLAGTEQYF. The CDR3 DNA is TGTGCCTGGGGACCGGGACTAGCGGGAACCGAGCAGTACTTC.

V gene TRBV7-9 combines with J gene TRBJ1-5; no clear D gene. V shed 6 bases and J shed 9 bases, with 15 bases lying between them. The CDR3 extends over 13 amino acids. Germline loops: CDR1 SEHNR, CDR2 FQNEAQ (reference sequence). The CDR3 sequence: CASSPVPRGPQHF. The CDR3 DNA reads TGTGCCAGCAGTCCGGTCCCGCGTGGGCCCCAGCATTTT.

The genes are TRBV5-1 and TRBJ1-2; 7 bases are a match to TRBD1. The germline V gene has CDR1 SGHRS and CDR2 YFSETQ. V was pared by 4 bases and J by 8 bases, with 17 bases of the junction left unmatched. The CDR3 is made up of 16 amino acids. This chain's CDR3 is CASSLIRTGTMGGYTF. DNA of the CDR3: TGCGCCAGCAGCCTAATACGGACAGGCACTATGGGGGGCTACACCTTC.

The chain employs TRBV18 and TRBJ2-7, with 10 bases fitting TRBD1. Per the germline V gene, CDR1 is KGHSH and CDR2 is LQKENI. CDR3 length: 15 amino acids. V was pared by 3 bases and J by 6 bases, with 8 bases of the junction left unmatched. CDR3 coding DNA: TGTGCCAGCTCACCTCTTCCGGACAGGGGGACCGAGCAGTACTTC. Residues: CASSPLPDRGTEQYF.

CDR3 loop: CATGPGGYNEQFF. The CDR3 DNA is TGTGCCACCGGGCCAGGGGGCTACAATGAGCAGTTCTTC. This chain joins TRBV15 and TRBJ2-1; TRBD1 matches 7 bases. The CDR3 covers 13 residues. V lost 8 bases, J lost 3 bases, and 4 bases stayed unmatched. The germline CDR1 and CDR2 sequences are LNHNV and YYDKDF (reference sequence).

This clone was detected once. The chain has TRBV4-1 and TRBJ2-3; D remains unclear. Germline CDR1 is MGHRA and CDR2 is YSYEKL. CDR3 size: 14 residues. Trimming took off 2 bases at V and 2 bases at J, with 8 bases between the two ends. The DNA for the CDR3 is TGCGCCAGCAGCCAAAGACTTCACACAGATACGCAGTATTTT. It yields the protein CASSQRLHTDTQYF.

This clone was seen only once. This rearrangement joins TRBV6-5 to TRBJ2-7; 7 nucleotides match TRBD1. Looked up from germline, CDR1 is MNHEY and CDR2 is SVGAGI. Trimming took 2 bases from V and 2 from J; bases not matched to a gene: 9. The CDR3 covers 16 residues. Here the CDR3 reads CASSYGITGATYEQYF. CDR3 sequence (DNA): TGTGCCAGCAGTTACGGGATTACAGGGGCCACCTACGAGCAGTACTTC.

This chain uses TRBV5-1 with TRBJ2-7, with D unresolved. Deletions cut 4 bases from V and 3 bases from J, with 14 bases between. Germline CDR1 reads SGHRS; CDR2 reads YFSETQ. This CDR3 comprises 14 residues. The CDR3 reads CASSPARTNYEQYF. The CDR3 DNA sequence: TGCGCCAGCAGCCCCGCACGTACTAACTACGAGCAGTACTTC.

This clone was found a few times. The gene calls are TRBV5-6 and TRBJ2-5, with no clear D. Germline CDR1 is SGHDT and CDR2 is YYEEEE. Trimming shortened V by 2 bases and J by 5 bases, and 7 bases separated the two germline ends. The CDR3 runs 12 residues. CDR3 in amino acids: CASSFGEETQYF. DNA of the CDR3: TGTGCCAGCAGCTTCGGTGAGGAGACCCAGTACTTC.

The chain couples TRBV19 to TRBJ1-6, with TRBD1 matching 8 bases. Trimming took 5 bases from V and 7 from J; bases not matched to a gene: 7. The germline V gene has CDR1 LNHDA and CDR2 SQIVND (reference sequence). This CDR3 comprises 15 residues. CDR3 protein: CASSPLQGENSPLHF. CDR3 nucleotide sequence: TGTGCCAGTAGTCCTCTACAGGGGGAGAATTCACCCCTCCACTTT.

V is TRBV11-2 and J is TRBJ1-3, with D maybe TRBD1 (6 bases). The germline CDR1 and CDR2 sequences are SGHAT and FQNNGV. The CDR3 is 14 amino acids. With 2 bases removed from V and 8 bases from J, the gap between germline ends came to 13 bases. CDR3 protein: CASSLSGGADTIYF. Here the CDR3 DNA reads TGTGCCAGCAGCTTAAGCGGGGGCGCGGACACCATATATTTT.